These T cell receptor beta chains were read from a single sample in a study of cytotoxic CD8 clonotypes in ibrutinib-treated CLL. Assay used: immunoSEQ multiplex PCR; TCRdb lists only in-frame clones, some missing. The repertoire holds tens of thousands of clones, almost 85% seen once, with 6.5% to 8% in the top ten. This material consisted of PBMCs, taken after 24 months of ibrutinib treatment. The receptors originated from a human donor with chronic lymphocytic leukemia. Each CDR3 is given with its conserved first and last residue. D genes are given only for firm matches. Part of the rows lack a size; the others show once, few, many or a class for expanded clones.

D	V	size	J	CDR3	DNA
.	TRBV11-2	few	TRBJ2-3	CASSSPVGWQDTQYF	TGTGCCAGCAGCTCCCCCGTGGGTTGGCAAGATACGCAGTATTTT
.	TRBV5-1	.	TRBJ1-3	CASSPEHPGNTIYF	TGCGCCAGCAGCCCTGAACATCCTGGAAACACCATATATTTT
TRBD2	TRBV4-1	.	TRBJ2-4	CASSQGLAGGLAKNIQYF	TGCGCCAGCAGCCAGGGACTAGCGGGGGGTCTAGCCAAAAACATTCAGTACTTC
.	TRBV7-9	.	TRBJ2-1	CASSLRLGNEQFF	TGTGCCAGCAGCTTGAGACTCGGCAATGAGCAGTTCTTC
.	TRBV2	.	TRBJ2-5	CASSEFSGDETQYF	TGTGCCAGCAGTGAATTTTCAGGGGATGAGACCCAGTACTTC
.	TRBV28	once	TRBJ1-4	CASRGNEKLFF	TGTGCCAGCAGGGGGAATGAAAAACTGTTTTTT
.	TRBV27	once	TRBJ2-7	CASSSPWGVNEQYF	TGTGCCAGCAGTTCCCCGTGGGGGGTCAACGAGCAGTACTTC
TRBD1	TRBV7-9	.	TRBJ2-7	CASSFGTGGRNEQYF	TGTGCCAGCAGCTTCGGGACAGGGGGAAGGAACGAGCAGTACTTC
.	TRBV27	.	TRBJ2-3	CASRTESSTDTQYF	TGTGCCAGCAGGACGGAATCTAGCACAGATACGCAGTATTTT
TRBD1	TRBV10-3	.	TRBJ1-1	CAISPSTGENTEAFF	TGTGCCATCTCACCTTCGACAGGGGAGAACACTGAAGCTTTCTTT
.	TRBV30	.	TRBJ2-7	CAWNVQSVYEQYF	TGTGCCTGGAATGTACAGTCCGTCTACGAGCAGTACTTC
.	TRBV6-1	.	TRBJ1-5	CASRAHSTGQPQHF	TGTGCCAGCAGGGCTCACAGCACCGGTCAGCCCCAGCATTTT
.	TRBV5-6	.	TRBJ2-3	CASSSAGRVADTQYF	TGTGCCAGCAGCTCGGCAGGACGGGTGGCAGATACGCAGTATTTT
.	TRBV5-1	.	TRBJ1-2	CASSLVRAGSPSNYGYTF	TGCGCCAGCAGCTTGGTACGGGCCGGGAGTCCTTCTAACTATGGCTACACCTTC
.	TRBV14	few	TRBJ1-2	CASSHYRLANYGYTF	TGTGCCAGCAGCCACTACAGATTAGCTAACTATGGCTACACCTTC
.	TRBV5-6	.	TRBJ2-3	CASSFVGSLTQYF	TGTGCCAGCAGCTTCGTCGGCTCCCTTACGCAGTATTTT
.	TRBV7-9	.	TRBJ2-5	CASSLGDYPQETQYF	TGTGCCAGCAGCTTGGGAGACTACCCTCAAGAGACCCAGTACTTC
.	TRBV19	.	TRBJ2-5	CASSPLGRGTPAETQYF	TGTGCCAGTAGTCCGCTGGGGCGGGGTACCCCTGCCGAGACCCAGTACTTC
.	TRBV7-6	.	TRBJ1-1	CASSLGRETMNTEAFF	TGTGCCAGCAGCTTAGGGCGGGAAACAATGAACACTGAAGCTTTCTTT
.	TRBV7-6	.	TRBJ2-2	CASSLGQGGTGELFF	TGTGCCAGCAGCTTAGGTCAGGGGGGCACCGGGGAGCTGTTTTTT
.	TRBV9	.	TRBJ1-1	CASSPRTDLTEAFF	TGTGCCAGCAGCCCACGGACGGACCTCACTGAAGCTTTCTTT
.	TRBV2	.	TRBJ2-1	CASSALPFRVLFNEQFF	TGTGCCAGCAGTGCGCTACCGTTCAGGGTTTTATTCAATGAGCAGTTCTTC
TRBD1	TRBV7-3	.	TRBJ2-3	CASSLTARGDRGTDTQYF	TGTGCCAGCAGCTTAACCGCCCGTGGGGACAGGGGAACAGATACGCAGTATTTT
TRBD1	TRBV23-1	.	TRBJ2-2	CASSPRTGQGTSGNTGELFF	TGCGCCAGCAGTCCTCGAACCGGACAGGGTACTAGTGGGAACACCGGGGAGCTGTTTTTT
.	TRBV7-9	.	TRBJ2-3	CASSPRGPDTQYF	TGTGCCAGCAGCCCACGGGGGCCAGATACGCAGTATTTT
.	TRBV5-4	.	TRBJ2-7	CASSFGSYEQYF	TGTGCCAGCAGCTTCGGCTCTTACGAGCAGTACTTC
.	TRBV18	once	TRBJ1-4	CASTLDRSSNEKLFF	TGTGCCAGCACCTTAGACCGTAGCAGTAATGAAAAACTGTTTTTT
TRBD2	TRBV14	medium-sized	TRBJ2-7	CASAGRGNSYEQYF	TGTGCCAGTGCGGGGCGGGGGAACTCCTACGAGCAGTACTTC
.	TRBV27	.	TRBJ1-5	CASSFLGSNQPQHF	TGTGCCAGCAGTTTCTTGGGTAGCAATCAGCCCCAGCATTTT
.	TRBV28	.	TRBJ1-3	CASTQGGLYSGNTIYF	TGTGCCAGCACCCAAGGGGGACTGTACTCTGGAAACACCATATATTTT
TRBD1	TRBV27	.	TRBJ2-1	CASSPGTGAYNEQFF	TGTGCCAGCAGTCCGGGGACAGGAGCTTACAATGAGCAGTTCTTC
.	TRBV10-2	.	TRBJ2-7	CASGPGGGRDEQYF	TGCGCCAGCGGTCCCGGAGGGGGGAGAGACGAGCAGTACTTC
.	TRBV10-1	.	TRBJ1-6	CASSEGQYNSPLHF	TGCGCCAGCAGTGAAGGACAGTATAATTCACCCCTCCACTTT
.	TRBV6-1	.	TRBJ1-5	CATGTVNNQPQHF	TGTGCCACCGGGACCGTGAACAATCAGCCCCAGCATTTT
.	TRBV6-5	.	TRBJ2-3	CASSSRGRRTDTQYF	TGTGCCAGCAGTTCCCGGGGGCGGCGCACAGATACGCAGTATTTT
.	TRBV5-1	.	TRBJ2-2	CASSLGRTNTGELFF	TGCGCCAGCAGCTTGGGGAGGACGAACACCGGGGAGCTGTTTTTT
TRBD1	TRBV30	.	TRBJ2-1	CAWNQQTGAPYNEQFF	TGTGCCTGGAACCAACAGACAGGGGCTCCCTACAATGAGCAGTTCTTC
.	TRBV27	.	TRBJ2-7	CASSPGIEQYF	TGTGCCAGCAGTCCAGGTATCGAGCAGTACTTC
TRBD2	TRBV7-3	once	TRBJ2-5	CASSPAGGTDQETQYF	TGTGCCAGCAGCCCCGCGGGAGGGACAGACCAAGAGACCCAGTACTTC
.	TRBV15	.	TRBJ1-1	CATSRDPGATEAFF	TGTGCCACCAGCAGAGACCCGGGAGCCACTGAAGCTTTCTTT
TRBD1	TRBV4-2	.	TRBJ2-5	CASSRTGQETQYF	TGTGCCAGCAGCCGGACAGGTCAAGAGACCCAGTACTTC
.	TRBV28	once	TRBJ2-7	CASTPRRNSYEQYF	TGTGCCAGTACCCCCAGGCGTAACTCCTACGAGCAGTACTTC
.	TRBV27	once	TRBJ1-5	CASSFREGQPQHF	TGTGCCAGCAGTTTCCGAGAGGGTCAGCCCCAGCATTTT
TRBD1	TRBV5-4	once	TRBJ2-2	CASSRQGQGADTGELFF	TGTGCCAGCAGCCGACAGGGACAGGGGGCTGACACCGGGGAGCTGTTTTTT
.	TRBV6-5	.	TRBJ2-2	CACYRGTGELFF	TGTGCCTGTTACCGGGGGACCGGGGAGCTGTTTTTT
.	TRBV10-2	.	TRBJ1-6	CASSESTGGVNSPLHF	TGCGCCAGCAGTGAGTCGACGGGAGGGGTTAATTCACCCCTCCACTTT
.	TRBV18	.	TRBJ1-2	CASSRDVRDGYTF	TGTGCCAGCTCACGGGACGTAAGGGATGGCTACACCTTC
.	TRBV9	few	TRBJ1-1	CASSERDTTMNTEAFF	TGTGCCAGCAGCGAACGGGACACTACTATGAACACTGAAGCTTTCTTT
TRBD1	TRBV2	.	TRBJ1-1	CASSEGQAGNTEAFF	TGTGCCAGCAGTGAGGGACAGGCTGGAAACACTGAAGCTTTCTTT
.	TRBV15	.	TRBJ2-6	CATGGSGANVLTF	TGTGCCACCGGGGGGTCTGGGGCCAACGTCCTGACTTTC